This entry is about one TCR beta chain. The antigen it binds to is not known. Base-call qualities are not available, and no considerably larger clone is one nucleotide away. The data derive from a study of blood T cells in healthy people across ages (dated by TCRdb to about 2015). The study in broad terms: Template switching captured roughly one uniquely barcoded TCR beta cDNA molecule per two T cells in model experiments. Using the same blood draw, the study looked at two additional independent replicas of 1 million unique cDNA reads for two donors, one aged 18 to 30 and the other aged 80 or older. The donors were split into four age groups: young (average around 15 years), middle-aged (over 35), aged (roughly 60) and long-lived (approximately 80). To avoid experimental bias, donors of different ages were spread randomly across the sequencing lanes. Using deep sequencing normalized with unique cDNA molecular identifiers, the study measured how TCR beta repertoire diversity changes with age.

V is trimmed back by 8 bases and J by 9 bases, and the junction contains 9 bases that no gene match accounts for. For CDR1 and CDR2, the germline V gene lists SGHTA and FQGNSA. From the cysteine up to the phenylalanine, the CDR3 has a length of 13 residues. Of all the DNA, just the CDR3 is kept, 39 bases in frame from base 1. The approximately 39 donors, aged about 6 to 100 years, were systemically healthy Caucasian individuals from Russia. Each donor gave about 11 milliliters of peripheral blood, drawn into EDTA-treated Vacutainer tubes. Ficoll-Paque density-gradient centrifugation was used to isolate PBMCs, with at least 7 million per sample. Total RNA was extracted from PBMCs with Trizol reagent, with at least 5 micrograms obtained per sample. Naive CD45RAhigh/CD27high T cell percentages were measured by flow cytometry on a PBMC aliquot from every donor. Library prep was done by 5' RACE. Sequencing was carried out with an Illumina HiSeq 2500. A second about 7 to 12 cycle PCR used a sample-barcoded 5' primer and a J-beta primer mix. A template-switch 5' adaptor carrying 12 random nucleotides introduced a unique molecular identifier onto each TCR beta cDNA molecule. Each sample yielded at least 3 million CDR3-containing paired-end reads. All of the RNA was converted into first-strand cDNA using the Mint cDNA synthesis kit, with a TRBC-specific oligonucleotide serving as the primer. Following uracil-DNA glycosylase treatment, a first 18-cycle PCR with universal primers M1SS and BC2_uni_R was performed on all cDNA. As for the authors' bioinformatics: Each sample was normalized by randomly selecting 1 million high-quality reads, each carrying a distinct molecular identifier. Instead of being binned into consensus sequences, reads that shared molecular identifiers were thrown out. MiTCR, set to a Q25 quality threshold and the strictest error-elimination algorithm, was used for CDR3 identification, clonotype clustering and error correction. A nonparametric unseen species model with Euler transformation was used to estimate a lower bound on total TCR beta diversity. TCRdb handled the public reads itself, with Q25 trimming in fastp and clone calling in MiXCR, and kept productive beta chains. Rows matching on CDR3 protein sequence are summarized as one entry with the most common DNA and genes. The V and J calls come from TCRdb's annotation, not from the publication. In this sample the table shows roughly 800,000 distinct CDR3 sequences, 58% of which occur a single time. The top ten clones comprise 20% to 25% of the sample.

The research as a whole found: Bulk unsorted PBMC profiling prevented conclusive comparison of naive and antigen-experienced compartments. Compared with the aged group, the long-lived group had more naive CD4+ T cells, fewer expanded clones and increased TCR diversity, suggesting age selection. Observed TCR beta diversity per million T cells fell roughly linearly with age, and a significant reduction was already apparent by age about 43. Total diversity estimates from one million sequenced T cells were considered lower bounds and underestimates. The CMV infection status of donors was not known, potentially confounding age-related changes in expanded clonotypes. The percentage of naive T cells measured by flow cytometry correlated strongly with observed TCR beta diversity.

This TCR came from a man aged 25 to 40 in good health. The rearranged segments are TRBV7-2 and TRBJ2-1; 8 bases in between match TRBD2. The sample comprised blood. The CDR3 region reads CASGPSGLSEQFF. The sequence in DNA is TGTGCCAGCGGGCCTAGCGGGCTCTCTGAGCAGTTCTTC.